The 18 T cell receptor beta chains below were found in one sample sequenced in a study of Tregs in tolerant kidney transplant recipients. The protocol was immunoSEQ multiplex PCR, while the TCRdb copy is restricted to in-frame clones and leaves out a portion. Recorded for this sample: about 30,000 clones. Sequenced material: CD8+ T cells from blood, taken before the transplant. All receptors derive from a human donor who received a combined kidney and bone marrow transplant.

As regards this clone: The observed sequence ends 3 residues before the CDR3 terminus, with the missing tail filled in from the germline J gene. This chain joins TRBV20-1 and TRBJ2-7; TRBD2 agrees at 8 bases. In germline, CDR1 is DFQATT, CDR2 SNEGSKA (reference sequence). The CDR3 loop spans 15 amino acids. Trimming removed 5 bases from V and 1 base from J; junction bases left unmatched: 10. Partial CDR3 DNA: TGCAGTGCTCGGGGGCCACTAGCGGCTTCCTACGAG. It codes for CSARGPLAASYE. In full, the CDR3 reads CSARGPLAASYEQYF.

Notes on this clone: Read data end 3 residues before the CDR3 end; the end is taken from the germline J gene. V and J are TRBV7-2 and TRBJ2-1; 8 nucleotides agree with TRBD2. The trim removed 5 bases at V and 3 bases at J, leaving 6 bases unmatched. CDR1 is SGHTA, CDR2 FQGNSA, per germline. The CDR3 consists of 15 residues. CDR3 residues: CASSPSGPYYNEQFF. CDR3 bases read: TGTGCCAGCAGCCCTAGCGGGCCTTACTACAATGAG.

The DNA read from the CDR3 is TGTGCCAGCAGCGGACGACAGGCCCCCTACGAG. As protein: CASSGRQAPYE. The CDR3 as a whole reads CASSGRQAPYEQYF. J is TRBJ2-7 and V is TRBV7-9; D may be TRBD1 (6 bases). The read ends 3 residues shy of where the CDR3 ends; the end is completed using the germline J gene. The germline V gene encodes CDR1 SEHNR and CDR2 FQNEAQ (reference sequence). This CDR3 comprises 14 residues. Between the trimmed V and J ends, which lost 5 bases and 2 bases, there was a span of 13 bases.

About this clone: One end of the junction does not line up with germline, which may come from a read error. Coverage ceases 3 residues before the CDR3 finishes, and the germline J gene fills in the end. The rearrangement uses TRBV4-2 and TRBJ2-3; 8 bases fit TRBD2. The germline V gene encodes CDR1 LGHNA and CDR2 YNFKEQ. The CDR3 has 15 amino acids. The CDR3 DNA, read in part, is TGCGCCAGCAGCCAAGAACGGGGGGGGGCAGATACG. It specifies CASSQERGGADT. The whole CDR3 reads CASSQERGGADTQYF.

The covered CDR3 bases are TGCAGCGTCCGAAAGCCTGGACAGTTAAACACTGAA. It translates to CSVRKPGQLNTE. The full CDR3 reads CSVRKPGQLNTEAFF. The rearrangement uses TRBV29-1 and TRBJ1-1, with D perhaps matching TRBD1 (6 bases). The read halts 3 residues ahead of the CDR3 end, with the missing end drawn from the germline J gene. Between the trimmed V and J ends, which lost 6 bases and 2 bases, there was a span of 19 bases. This CDR3 has 15 residues. In germline, CDR1 is SQVTM, CDR2 ANQGSEA.

Points on this clone: The sequence runs out 3 residues before the end of the CDR3; the remainder is reconstructed from the germline J gene. The V call is TRBV28, the J call TRBJ2-3; no clear D. Trimming shortened V by 9 bases and J by 0 bases, and 4 bases separated the two germline ends. This CDR3 region has 11 residues. Per germline, CDR1 MDHEN and CDR2 SYDVKM. The sequenced part of the CDR3 DNA is TGTGCCAGTCTAAGCACAGATACG. Residues: CASLSTDT. In full, the CDR3 is CASLSTDTQYF.

About this clone itself: The read ends 3 residues shy of where the CDR3 ends; the end is completed using the germline J gene. The rearrangement uses TRBV7-9 and TRBJ2-1, with 12 bases identical to TRBD2. Germline CDR1 is SEHNR and CDR2 is FQNEAQ (reference sequence). The CDR3 spans 15 residues. J lost 8 bases, V lost 7 bases, and 9 bases had no gene match. The part of the CDR3 DNA that was read is TGTGCCAGCATCGCGTCGAGACTAGCGGGAGATGAG. It specifies CASIASRLAGDE. The entire CDR3 protein is CASIASRLAGDEQFF.

In the case of this clone: The sequence runs out 3 residues before the end of the CDR3; the remainder is reconstructed from the germline J gene. The chain combines TRBV11-2 with TRBJ2-7; 7 bases map to TRBD2. Per germline, CDR1 SGHAT and CDR2 FQNNGV. V gave up 1 base and J gave up 3 bases; unmatched junction bases: 0. The CDR3 loop spans 13 amino acids. This chain's CDR3 is CASSLASGYEQYF. The CDR3 DNA, read in part, is TGTGCCAGCAGCTTAGCTAGCGGCTACGAG.

For this clone: The read stops 3 residues short of the end of the CDR3; the missing end is completed from the germline J gene. This sequence joins TRBV10-3 and TRBJ2-1, with 8 nucleotides matching TRBD1. This CDR3 is 16 amino acids long. The V gene end was trimmed by 3 bases and the J gene end by 7 bases; junction bases not matched to a gene: 11. Germline V lookup: CDR1 ENHRY, CDR2 SYGVKD. CDR3 DNA (partial): TGTGCCATCAGTGATGTCCCGGGACAGGTTCTGAATGAG. This codes for CAISDVPGQVLNE. The complete CDR3 sequence is CAISDVPGQVLNEQFF.

As concerns this clone: The read is 3 residues too short to cover the CDR3 end, so that end is filled in from the germline J gene. The chain couples TRBV5-4 to TRBJ2-3; D perhaps matches TRBD1 (6 bases). CDR3 size: 16 residues. CDR1 and CDR2 from the germline V gene are SGHNT and YYREEE (reference sequence). V was shortened by 5 bases and J by 1 base, with 17 bases between the two germline ends. The CDR3 protein is CASSPRDKFGTDTQYF. The CDR3 bases that were read are TGTGCCAGCAGTCCCCGGGACAAATTTGGCACAGATACG.

Concerning this clone itself: The CDR3 is cut off 3 residues early in the read; its end comes from the germline J gene. The chain recombines TRBV5-1 with TRBJ1-1, with D tentatively TRBD1 (6 bases). This CDR3 comprises 17 residues. The V end lost 1 base, the J end lost 5 bases, and 21 bases lay between the germline ends. Per the germline V gene, CDR1 is SGHRS and CDR2 is YFSETQ. The CDR3 sequence: CASSLPRGRGAETEAFF. The sequenced part of the CDR3 DNA is TGCGCCAGCAGCTTGCCCCGGGGCAGGGGAGCTGAGACTGAA.

This chain's CDR3 is CASSEEGIGPYEQYF. The sequenced CDR3 bases are TGTGCCAGCAGTGAAGAGGGGATTGGACCCTACGAG. V is TRBV6-1 and J is TRBJ2-7; perhaps TRBD1 as D (5 bases). The DNA ends 3 residues before the CDR3 does, and the rest of the CDR3 is filled in from the germline J gene. Germline CDR1 is MNHNS and CDR2 is SASEGT. This CDR3 region has 15 residues. V was cut by 1 base and J by 2 bases, with 12 bases left in between.

In the case of this clone: The read finishes 3 residues shy of the CDR3 end, and the germline J gene is used to complete it. The chain is built from TRBV11-2 and TRBJ1-6; D is perhaps TRBD1 (6 bases). Deletions cut 1 base from V and 7 bases from J, with 11 bases between. The CDR3 is made up of 15 amino acids. Germline V lookup: CDR1 SGHAT, CDR2 FQNNGV. The sequenced part of the CDR3 DNA is TGTGCCAGCAGCTTAGTGTGGGACAACAATTCACCC. Its translation is CASSLVWDNNSP. In full, the CDR3 reads CASSLVWDNNSPLHF.

With respect to this clone: The CDR3 end lies 3 residues beyond the end of the read and is filled in from the germline J gene. This rearrangement joins TRBV10-1 to TRBJ2-3, with 10 bases matching TRBD2. The CDR3 contains 15 residues. The J segment lost 2 bases and the V segment lost 2 bases, leaving 1 base of the junction unmatched. Germline V gene sequence: CDR1 WNHNN, CDR2 SYGVQD (reference sequence). CDR3 bases read: TGCGCCAGCAGTGAGACTAGCGGGAACACAGATACG. This encodes CASSETSGNTDT. The whole CDR3 sequence reads CASSETSGNTDTQYF.

In the case of this clone: Read data end 3 residues before the CDR3 end; the end is taken from the germline J gene. The chain uses TRBV20-1 and TRBJ2-7, with 8 positions matching TRBD2. The germline V gene encodes CDR1 DFQATT and CDR2 SNEGSKA (reference sequence). The trim removed 0 bases at V and 1 base at J, leaving 14 bases unmatched. CDR3 size: 18 residues. CDR3 bases read: TGCAGTGCTAGAGATTGGTTCGGGGTAGCGGGACTGTCCTACGAG. Protein sequence: CSARDWFGVAGLSYE. The complete CDR3 protein is CSARDWFGVAGLSYEQYF.

Remarks on this clone: The CDR3 end falls 3 residues outside the read, so it is completed with the germline J gene. The V and J genes are TRBV6-2 or TRBV6-3 and TRBJ1-1, with D perhaps matching TRBD1 (5 bases). V was shortened by 2 bases and J by 6 bases, with 7 bases between the two germline ends. The CDR3 runs to 12 residues. In germline, CDR1 is MNHEY, CDR2 SVGEGT. The CDR3 bases that were read are TGTGCCAGCAGTTACGAGGGGCCTGAA. This sequence encodes CASSYEGPE. The CDR3, in full, reads CASSYEGPEAFF.

On this clone: The read ends 3 residues before the CDR3 terminus; that terminus is restored from the germline J gene. V and J are TRBV19 and TRBJ1-1; TRBD1 might be the D (6 bases). The germline CDR1 and CDR2 sequences are LNHDA and SQIVND (reference sequence). The V and J ends lost 2 bases and 3 bases respectively, with 13 bases between them. The length of the CDR3 is 15 residues. The CDR3 loop reads CASSIQGTGHTEAFF. The CDR3 DNA, read in part, is TGTGCCAGTAGTATACAGGGGACGGGGCACACTGAA.

Details on this clone: The read terminates 3 residues ahead of where the CDR3 ends, so the germline J gene completes it. The chain uses TRBV5-4 and TRBJ2-5; D possibly corresponds to TRBD1 (6 bases). Looked up from germline, CDR1 is SGHNT and CDR2 is YYREEE (reference sequence). V lost 4 bases, J lost 4 bases, and 14 bases lay in between. CDR3 length equals 14 residues. The sequenced part of the CDR3 DNA is TGTGCCAGCAGCCTAGGGGCAGGGGCAGAGACC. Its protein is CASSLGAGAET. The full CDR3 reads CASSLGAGAETQYF.